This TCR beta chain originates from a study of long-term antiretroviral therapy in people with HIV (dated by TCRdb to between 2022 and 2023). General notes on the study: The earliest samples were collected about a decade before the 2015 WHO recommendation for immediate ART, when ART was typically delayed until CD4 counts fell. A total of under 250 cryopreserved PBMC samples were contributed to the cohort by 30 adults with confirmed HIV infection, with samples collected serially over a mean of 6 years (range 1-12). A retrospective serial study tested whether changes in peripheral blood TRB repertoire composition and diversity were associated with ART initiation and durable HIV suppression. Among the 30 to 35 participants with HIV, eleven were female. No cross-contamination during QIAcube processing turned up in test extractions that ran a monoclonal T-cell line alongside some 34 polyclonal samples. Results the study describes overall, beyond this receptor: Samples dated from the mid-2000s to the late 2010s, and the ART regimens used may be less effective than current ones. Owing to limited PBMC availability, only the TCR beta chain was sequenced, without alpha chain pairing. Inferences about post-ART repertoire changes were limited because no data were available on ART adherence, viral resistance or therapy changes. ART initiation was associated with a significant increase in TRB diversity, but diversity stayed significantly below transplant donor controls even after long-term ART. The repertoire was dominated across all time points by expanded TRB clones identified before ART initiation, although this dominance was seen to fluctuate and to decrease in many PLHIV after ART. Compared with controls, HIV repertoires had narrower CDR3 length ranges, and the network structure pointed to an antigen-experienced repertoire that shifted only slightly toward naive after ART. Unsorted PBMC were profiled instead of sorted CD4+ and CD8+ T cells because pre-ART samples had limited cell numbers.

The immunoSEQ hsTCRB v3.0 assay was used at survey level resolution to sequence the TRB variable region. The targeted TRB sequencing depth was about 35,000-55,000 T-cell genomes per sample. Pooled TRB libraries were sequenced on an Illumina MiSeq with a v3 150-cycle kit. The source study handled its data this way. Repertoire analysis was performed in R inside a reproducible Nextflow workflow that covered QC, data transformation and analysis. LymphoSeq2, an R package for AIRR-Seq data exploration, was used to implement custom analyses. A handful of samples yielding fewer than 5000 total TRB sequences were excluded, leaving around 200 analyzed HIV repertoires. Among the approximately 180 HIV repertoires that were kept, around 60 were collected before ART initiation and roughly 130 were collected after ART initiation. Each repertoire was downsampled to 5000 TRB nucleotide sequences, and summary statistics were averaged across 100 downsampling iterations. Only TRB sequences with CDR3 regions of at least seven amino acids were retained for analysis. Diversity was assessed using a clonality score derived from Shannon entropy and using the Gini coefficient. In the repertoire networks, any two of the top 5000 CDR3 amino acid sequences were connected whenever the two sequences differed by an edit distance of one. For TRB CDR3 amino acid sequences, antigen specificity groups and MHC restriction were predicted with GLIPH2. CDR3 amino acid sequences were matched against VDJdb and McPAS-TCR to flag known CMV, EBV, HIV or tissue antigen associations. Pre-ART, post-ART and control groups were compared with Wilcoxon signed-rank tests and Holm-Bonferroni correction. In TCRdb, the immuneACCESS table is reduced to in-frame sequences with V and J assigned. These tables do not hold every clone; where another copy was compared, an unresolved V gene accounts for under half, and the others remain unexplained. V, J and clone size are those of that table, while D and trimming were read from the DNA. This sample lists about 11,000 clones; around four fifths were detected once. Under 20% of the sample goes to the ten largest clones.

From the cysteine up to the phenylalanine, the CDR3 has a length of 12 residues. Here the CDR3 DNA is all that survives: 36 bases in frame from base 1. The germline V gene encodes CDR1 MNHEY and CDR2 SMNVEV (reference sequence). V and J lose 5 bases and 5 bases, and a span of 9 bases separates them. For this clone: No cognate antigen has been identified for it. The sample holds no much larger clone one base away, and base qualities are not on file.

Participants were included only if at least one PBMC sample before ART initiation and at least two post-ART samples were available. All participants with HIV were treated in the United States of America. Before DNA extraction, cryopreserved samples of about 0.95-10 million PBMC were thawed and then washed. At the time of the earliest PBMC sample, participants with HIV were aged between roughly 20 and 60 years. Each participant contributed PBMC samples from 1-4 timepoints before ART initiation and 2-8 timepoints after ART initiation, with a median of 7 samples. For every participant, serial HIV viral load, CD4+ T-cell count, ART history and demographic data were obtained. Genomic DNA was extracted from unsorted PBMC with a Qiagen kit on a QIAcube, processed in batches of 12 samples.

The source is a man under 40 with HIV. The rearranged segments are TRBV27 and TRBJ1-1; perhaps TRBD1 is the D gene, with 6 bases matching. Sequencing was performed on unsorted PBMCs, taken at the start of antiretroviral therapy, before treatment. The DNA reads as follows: TGTGCCAGCAGTCCAGGGACAACTGAAGCTTTCTTT. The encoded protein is CASSPGTTEAFF.